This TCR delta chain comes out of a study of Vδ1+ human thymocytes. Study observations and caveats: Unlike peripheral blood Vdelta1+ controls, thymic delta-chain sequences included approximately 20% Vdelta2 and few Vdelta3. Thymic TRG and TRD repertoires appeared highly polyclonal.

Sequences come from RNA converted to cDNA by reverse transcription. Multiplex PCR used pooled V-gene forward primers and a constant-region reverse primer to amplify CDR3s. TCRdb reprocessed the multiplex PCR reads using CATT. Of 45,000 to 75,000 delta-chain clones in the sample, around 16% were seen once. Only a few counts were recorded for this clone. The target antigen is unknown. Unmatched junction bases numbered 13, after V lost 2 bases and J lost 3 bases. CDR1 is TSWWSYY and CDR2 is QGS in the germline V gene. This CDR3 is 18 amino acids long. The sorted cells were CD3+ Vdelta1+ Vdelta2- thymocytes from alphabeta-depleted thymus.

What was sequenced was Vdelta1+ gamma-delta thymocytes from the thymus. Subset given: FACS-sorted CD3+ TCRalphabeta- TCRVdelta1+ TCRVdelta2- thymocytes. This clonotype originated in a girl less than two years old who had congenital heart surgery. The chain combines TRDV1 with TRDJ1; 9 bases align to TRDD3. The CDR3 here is CALGEVLGDSLVADKLIF. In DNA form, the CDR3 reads TGTGCTCTTGGGGAAGTCCTGGGGGATTCCCTCGTAGCCGATAAACTCATCTTT.